This T cell receptor (beta chain) was recorded in a study of neurological immune-mediated disorders. It was by 5'RACE with 10-nucleotide random UMIs that the cDNA was made. Each CDR3 protein is one row after TCRdb ran MiXCR on the 5' RACE reads. The table records over 60,000 distinct CDR3 sequences, under 5.5% of them present only once. This clonotype was found many times. What it binds is not known. Germline V gene data show CDR1 as SGHTA and CDR2 as FQGNSA. V shed 2 bases and J shed 3 bases, with 8 bases lying between them. This CDR3 has 13 amino acids. General observations from the study: Across subjects, expanded clones had no CDR3 amino acid sequences in common, pointing to private repertoires in all groups. With the multiple sclerosis repertoire cluster, none of the clinical or MRI features showed an association.

The unsorted libraries were generated from a total of 2 million PBMCs, which had been stored in RNAlater at -80 C. This receptor was taken from a woman in her 50s with multiple sclerosis. J is TRBJ2-7 and V is TRBV7-2; no definite D call. What was sequenced was PBMCs. DNA of the CDR3: TGTGCCAGCAGCTTAAATAGTTACTACGAGCAGTACTTC. Translating gives CASSLNSYYEQYF.